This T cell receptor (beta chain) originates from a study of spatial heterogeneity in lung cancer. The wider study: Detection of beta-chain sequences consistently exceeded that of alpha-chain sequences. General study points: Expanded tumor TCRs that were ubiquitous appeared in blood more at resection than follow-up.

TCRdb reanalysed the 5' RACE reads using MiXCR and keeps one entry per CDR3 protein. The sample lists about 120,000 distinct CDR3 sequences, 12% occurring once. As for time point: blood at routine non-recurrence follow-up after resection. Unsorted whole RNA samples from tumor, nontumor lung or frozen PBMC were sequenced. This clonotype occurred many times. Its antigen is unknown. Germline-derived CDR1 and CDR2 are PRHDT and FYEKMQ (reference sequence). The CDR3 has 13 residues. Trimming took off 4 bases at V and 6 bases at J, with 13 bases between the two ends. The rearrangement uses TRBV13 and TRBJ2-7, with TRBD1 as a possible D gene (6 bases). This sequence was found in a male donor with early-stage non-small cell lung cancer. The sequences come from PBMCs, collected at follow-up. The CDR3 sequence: CASSYGTFPEQYF. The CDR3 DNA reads TGTGCCAGCAGCTATGGGACATTCCCCGAGCAGTACTTC.